Shown below are 5 T cell receptor beta chains from a single sample sequenced in a study of blood T cell repertoires in COVID-19. Profiled with immunoSEQ multiplex PCR; TCRdb holds only in-frame clones, not every one. In the table there are about 130,000 clones, approximately 83% of which are singletons. Sequencing was carried out using PBMCs or T cells enriched from blood (not recorded which). The receptors shown here come from a man aged 45 to 65 who had recovered from COVID-19.

The count of this clone is one. The CDR3 DNA reads TGTGCCAGTATTTCGGGGTTTAACACTGAAGCTTTCTTT. This sequence encodes CASISGFNTEAFF. The chain has TRBV19 and TRBJ1-1; D ambiguous. The CDR3 length is 13 residues. Germline V gene data show CDR1 as LNHDA and CDR2 as SQIVND (reference sequence). The V end lost 7 bases, the J end lost 2 bases, and 11 bases lay between the germline ends.

V usage is TRBV12-5 and J usage is TRBJ2-1, with D perhaps matching TRBD2 (5 bases). This CDR3 spans 13 amino acids. From germline, CDR1 is LGHNT and CDR2 FRNRAP. Trimming took off 5 bases at V and 2 bases at J, with 7 bases between the two ends. The CDR3, as DNA: TGTGCTAGTGGTACCGGGGCCTACAATGAGCAGTTCTTC. Translating it yields CASGTGAYNEQFF.

This chain uses TRBV18 with TRBJ2-3; D possibly corresponds to TRBD2 (6 bases). V lost 1 base and J 8 bases, leaving 13 bases between the germline ends. CDR1 KGHSH and CDR2 LQKENI come from the germline V gene. This CDR3 region has 14 residues. The CDR3 DNA sequence: TGTGCCAGCTCACCACAGGGAGGTCCGGGTACGCAGTATTTT. Protein product: CASSPQGGPGTQYF.

The chain employs TRBV7-2 and TRBJ1-2, with D unclear. The germline V gene encodes CDR1 SGHTA and CDR2 FQGNSA. Between the trimmed V and J ends, which lost 1 base and 7 bases, there was a span of 13 bases. The CDR3 has 14 amino acids. The CDR3 DNA reads as TGTGCCAGCAGCTTAGACAGTTCCCCCCGTGGCTACACCTTC. Translated: CASSLDSSPRGYTF. Filled out from reference TRBV7-2 and TRBJ1-2, the complete variable domain reads GAGVSQSPSNKVTEKGKDVELRCDPISGHTALYWYRQSLGQGLEFLIYFQGNSAPDKSGLPSDRFSAERTGGSVSTLTIQRTQQEDSAVYLCASSLDSSPRGYTFGSGTRLTVV.

This rearrangement joins TRBV7-6 to TRBJ1-2; D gene ambiguous. CDR3 length: 13 amino acids. V was clipped by 4 bases and J by 0 bases, with 6 bases between them. Germline lookup yields CDR1 SGHVS and CDR2 FNYEAQ. The chain's CDR3 is CASSSQSNYGYTF. CDR3 sequence (DNA): TGTGCCAGCAGCTCACAGTCTAACTATGGCTACACCTTC.